The 24 T cell receptor beta chains presented below share a single source sample, sequenced in a study of T cell repertoires in cytomegalovirus infection. TCRdb processed the reads anew with MiXCR; each CDR3 protein has one entry. The sample yields over 150,000 distinct CDR3 sequences, about a sixth seen once. Sequenced input: CD8+ T cells from PBMCs. The receptors here all came from a human donor in good health (CMV status not recorded). Some clones in this sample may be carry-over from other donors' samples.

This clonotype appeared many times. V usage is TRBV28 and J usage is TRBJ2-3; D may be TRBD1 or TRBD2 (5 bases each). The CDR3 contains 15 residues. Per the germline V gene, CDR1 is MDHEN and CDR2 is SYDVKM. The ends were cut back, 5 bases at V and 0 bases at J, with 12 bases in the middle. The CDR3: CASSIGTASTDTQYF. CDR3 DNA sequence: TGTGCCAGCAGTATCGGGACGGCGAGCACAGATACGCAGTATTTT.

This clonotype turned up a few times. This chain uses TRBV6-6 with TRBJ2-7; the D is unclear. The CDR3 consists of 13 residues. V was trimmed by 5 bases and J by 3 bases, leaving 11 bases between them. CDR1 is MNHNY and CDR2 is SVGAGI in the germline V gene (reference sequence). Here the CDR3 reads CASSDLSYYEQYF. The CDR3 nucleotides read TGTGCCAGCAGTGATCTGAGCTACTACGAGCAGTACTTC.

The gene calls are TRBV7-9 and TRBJ1-2, with D unresolved. The CDR3 has 15 residues. The germline gives CDR1 SEHNR, CDR2 FQNEAQ (reference sequence). With 5 bases removed from V and 4 bases from J, the gap between germline ends came to 17 bases. The CDR3 is CASSPPFETAYGYTF. The DNA for the CDR3 is TGTGCCAGCAGCCCCCCCTTCGAGACGGCCTATGGCTACACCTTC.

The chain combines TRBV7-2 with TRBJ2-7; D unclear. Germline V gene sequence: CDR1 SGHTA, CDR2 FQGNSA. The CDR3 runs to 14 residues. The V and J ends lost 7 bases and 5 bases respectively, with 18 bases between them. CDR3 coding DNA: TGTGCCAGCACCCAACCGAGGTTTTGGGACGAGCAGTACTTC. As protein: CASTQPRFWDEQYF. The entire variable domain, with the rest obtained from reference TRBV7-2 and TRBJ2-7, is as follows: GAGVSQSPSNKVTEKGKDVELRCDPISGHTALYWYRQSLGQGLEFLIYFQGNSAPDKSGLPSDRFSAERTGGSVSTLTIQRTQQEDSAVYLCASTQPRFWDEQYFGPGTRLTVT.

The chain has TRBV7-2 and TRBJ1-3, with a weak D call TRBD1 (5 bases). V shed 0 bases and J shed 0 bases, with 15 bases lying between them. The CDR3 extends over 18 amino acids. Germline assignment: CDR1 SGHTA and CDR2 FQGNSA. The DNA for the CDR3 is TGTGCCAGCAGCTTAGCCCCCCCAGGGAGGGCCTCTGGAAACACCATATATTTT. It translates to CASSLAPPGRASGNTIYF.

The V gene is TRBV28, the J gene TRBJ1-1, with TRBD1 as a possible D gene (5 bases). This CDR3 spans 13 amino acids. Per germline, CDR1 MDHEN and CDR2 SYDVKM. The germline V and J ends were trimmed by 6 bases and 6 bases, with 14 bases remaining between them. The CDR3: CASRFQGWPEAFF. The CDR3 region has the DNA TGTGCCAGCAGGTTTCAGGGATGGCCTGAAGCTTTCTTT.

In this sample, this clonotype turned up a few times. The V gene is TRBV15, the J gene TRBJ2-7; no clear D gene. The V gene's germline CDR1 is LNHNV and CDR2 YYDKDF (reference sequence). The germline V and J ends were trimmed by 0 bases and 7 bases, with 7 bases remaining between them. This CDR3 contains 12 residues. The CDR3 loop is CATSREGWEQYF. The DNA for the CDR3 is TGTGCCACCAGCAGAGAGGGCTGGGAGCAGTACTTC.

This clonotype has a count of ten or more. This chain connects TRBV7-2 to TRBJ2-1; 7 bases map to TRBD2. V lost 5 bases, J lost 2 bases, and 12 bases stayed unmatched. This CDR3 spans 17 amino acids. CDR1 and CDR2 from the germline V gene are SGHTA and FQGNSA. The CDR3 nucleotides read TGTGCCAGCAGCCGCTGGGGGGGGGACCCAACCTACAATGAGCAGTTCTTC. It codes for CASSRWGGDPTYNEQFF.

The CDR3 is CSARARTGSNQPQHF. The CDR3 DNA is TGCAGTGCTAGAGCCCGTACGGGTAGCAATCAGCCCCAGCATTTT. The gene calls are TRBV20-1 and TRBJ1-5; D ambiguous. This CDR3 region has 15 residues. V was cut by 1 base and J by 0 bases, with 10 bases left in between. The germline V gene encodes CDR1 DFQATT and CDR2 SNEGSKA (reference sequence).

The gene calls are TRBV30 and TRBJ2-5, with a tentative D call TRBD1 (6 bases). The CDR3 is made up of 16 amino acids. V gave up 3 bases and J gave up 2 bases, with 19 bases separating them. Germline CDR1 is GTSNPN and CDR2 is SVGIG (reference sequence). The DNA of the CDR3 is TGTGCCTGGAGACCCGGGACGGGAAGGGGGCAAGAGACCCAGTACTTC. It translates to CAWRPGTGRGQETQYF.

The chain uses TRBV12-3 or TRBV12-4 and TRBJ2-3; D remains ambiguous. V lost 7 bases, J lost 8 bases, and 10 bases lay in between. The CDR3 extends over 11 amino acids. The CDR3 DNA is TGTGCCAGCATGTCGGGCGTTACGCAGTATTTT. Translated, it gives CASMSGVTQYF.

The sample holds a few counts of this clonotype. The CDR3 DNA reads TGTGCCAGCAGCGCGGCAGAGGGCTACACCTTC. This codes for CASSAAEGYTF. The chain couples TRBV9 to TRBJ1-2, with D uncertain. CDR3 size: 11 residues. CDR1 is SGDLS, CDR2 YYNGEE, per germline. V gave up 3 bases and J gave up 8 bases, with 8 bases separating them.

The genes are TRBV20-1 and TRBJ1-5; 9 nucleotides agree with TRBD1. CDR3 size: 16 residues. V shed 0 bases, J shed 2 bases, and the junction held 5 bases outside the gene matches. Per germline, CDR1 DFQATT and CDR2 SNEGSKA (reference sequence). The CDR3 DNA sequence: TGCAGTGCTAGAGATAGGGACAGGGCTGGCAATCAGCCCCAGCATTTT. Translation: CSARDRDRAGNQPQHF.

This sequence joins TRBV27 and TRBJ1-2, with a possible D match to TRBD1 (5 bases). Germline values: CDR1 MNHEY, CDR2 SMNVEV (reference sequence). This CDR3 region has 13 residues. Trimming pared 3 bases from V and 6 bases from J, leaving 11 bases between. The CDR3 nucleotides read TGTGCCAGCAGTTTGGGACCCGTCCATGGCTACACCTTC. Its translation is CASSLGPVHGYTF.

This clonotype showed up just a few times. The chain has TRBV5-6 and TRBJ2-7; the D gene is possibly TRBD2 (5 bases). V was cut by 3 bases and J by 3 bases, with 10 bases left in between. The length of the CDR3 is 13 residues. CDR1 and CDR2 from the germline V gene are SGHDT and YYEEEE. DNA of the CDR3: TGTGCCAGCAGCTCCGGACGGGACTACGAGCAGTACTTC. Translation gives CASSSGRDYEQYF.

The gene calls are TRBV7-2 and TRBJ1-1; possibly TRBD1 for D (5 bases). Between the trimmed V and J ends, which lost 0 bases and 5 bases, there was a span of 22 bases. Germline CDR1 and CDR2: SGHTA and FQGNSA. CDR3 length: 18 amino acids. The CDR3 sequence is CASSLATSIYRGHTEAFF. The CDR3 nucleotides are TGTGCCAGCAGCTTAGCGACCTCTATCTACCGGGGCCATACTGAAGCTTTCTTT.

Only a few counts were recorded for this clonotype. The chain employs TRBV15 and TRBJ2-1; D unclear. The germline V gene encodes CDR1 LNHNV and CDR2 YYDKDF (reference sequence). The CDR3 totals 14 residues. Trimming pared 2 bases from V and 5 bases from J, leaving 10 bases between. The CDR3 sequence is CATSRQVGHNEQFF. CDR3 bases: TGTGCCACCAGCAGACAGGTAGGACACAATGAGCAGTTCTTC.

This clonotype was seen at least ten times. The chain has TRBV7-2 and TRBJ2-3, with D hard to call. The CDR3 spans 15 residues. Looked up from germline, CDR1 is SGHTA and CDR2 is FQGNSA. Trimming removed 4 bases from V and 6 bases from J, with 17 bases in between. CDR3 DNA sequence: TGTGCCAGCAGCTGGACGTCTAATGGCCTGGATACGCAGTATTTT. Translation gives CASSWTSNGLDTQYF. Based on the CDR3 plus reference TRBV7-2 and TRBJ2-3, the full variable domain is GAGVSQSPSNKVTEKGKDVELRCDPISGHTALYWYRQSLGQGLEFLIYFQGNSAPDKSGLPSDRFSAERTGGSVSTLTIQRTQQEDSAVYLCASSWTSNGLDTQYFGPGTRLTVL.

The CDR3 region has the DNA TGCAGTGCTAGAGATCCCCTCCAAGAGACCCAGTACTTC. Protein product: CSARDPLQETQYF. The J gene is TRBJ2-5, the V gene TRBV20-1; D not certain. The CDR3 spans 13 residues. The germline gives CDR1 DFQATT, CDR2 SNEGSKA (reference sequence). V lost 0 bases to trimming and J lost 1 base, with 6 bases between them.

This clonotype was counted a few times. The chain couples TRBV28 to TRBJ2-3, with 10 bases lining up with TRBD2. Looked up from germline, CDR1 is MDHEN and CDR2 is SYDVKM. The CDR3 has 14 amino acids. With V trimmed by 6 bases and J by 6 bases, 6 bases remained unmatched. The CDR3 sequence is CASSWTSGTDTQYF. CDR3 nucleotides: TGTGCCAGCAGCTGGACTAGCGGAACCGATACGCAGTATTTT. Using reference TRBV28 and TRBJ2-3 for the parts outside the CDR3, the full variable domain is DVKVTQSSRYLVKRTGEKVFLECVQDMDHENMFWYRQDPGLGLRLIYFSYDVKMKEKGDIPEGYSVSREKKERFSLILESASTNQTSMYLCASSWTSGTDTQYFGPGTRLTVL.

V gene TRBV6-5 combines with J gene TRBJ2-1, with 10 bases that match TRBD2. The CDR3 extends over 16 amino acids. The junction had 4 bases not matched to a gene; V was cut back by 5 bases and J by 0 bases. Germline CDR1 reads MNHEY; CDR2 reads SVGAGI. DNA of the CDR3: TGTGCCAGCAGTCTTCAGCGGGGGGGCTCCTACAATGAGCAGTTCTTC. Translation gives CASSLQRGGSYNEQFF.

The V and J genes are TRBV11-2 and TRBJ2-2; 8 bases align to TRBD2. From germline, CDR1 is SGHAT and CDR2 FQNNGV. CDR3 length equals 18 residues. Germline trimming cut 5 bases from V and 5 bases from J; bases unmatched to any gene: 16. The CDR3, as DNA: TGTGCCAGCAGCGGGATTGAGCGGGGGCCACGGAGAACCGGGGAGCTGTTTTTT. Translation: CASSGIERGPRRTGELFF.

This clonotype was seen a few times. V usage is TRBV27 and J usage is TRBJ2-3; D remains unclear. The CDR3 spans 15 residues. CDR1 and CDR2 from the germline V gene are MNHEY and SMNVEV (reference sequence). V lost 2 bases and J lost 1, with 10 bases in between. The DNA for the CDR3 is TGTGCCAGCAGTTTACGGGTATCGGGCACAGATACGCAGTATTTT. Protein: CASSLRVSGTDTQYF.

CDR3 residues: CASSLGQGFRQPQHF. For the CDR3, the DNA is TGTGCCAGCAGTTTAGGGCAGGGGTTCAGGCAGCCCCAGCATTTT. The chain joins TRBV28 to TRBJ1-5, with TRBD1 as a possible D gene (6 bases). The CDR3 sequence is 15 residues long. From germline, CDR1 is MDHEN and CDR2 SYDVKM. V was pared by 2 bases and J by 7 bases, with 15 bases between.